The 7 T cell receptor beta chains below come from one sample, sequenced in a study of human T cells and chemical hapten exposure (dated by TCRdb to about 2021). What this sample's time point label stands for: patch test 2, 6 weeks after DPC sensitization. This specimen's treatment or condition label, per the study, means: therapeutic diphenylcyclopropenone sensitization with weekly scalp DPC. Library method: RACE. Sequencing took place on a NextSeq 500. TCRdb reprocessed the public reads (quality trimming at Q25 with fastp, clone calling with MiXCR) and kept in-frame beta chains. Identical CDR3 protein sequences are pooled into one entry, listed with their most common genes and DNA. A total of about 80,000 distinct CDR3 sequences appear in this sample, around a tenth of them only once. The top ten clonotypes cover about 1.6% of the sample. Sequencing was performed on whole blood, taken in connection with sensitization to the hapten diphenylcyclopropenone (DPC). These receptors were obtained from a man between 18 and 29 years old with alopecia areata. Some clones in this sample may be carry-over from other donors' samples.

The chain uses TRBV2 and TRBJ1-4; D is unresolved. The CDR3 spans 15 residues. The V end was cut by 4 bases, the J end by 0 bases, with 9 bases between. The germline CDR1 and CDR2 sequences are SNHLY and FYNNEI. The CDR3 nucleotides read TGTGCCAGCAGTGGCCTGGGTCCAACTAATGAAAAACTGTTTTTT. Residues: CASSGLGPTNEKLFF.

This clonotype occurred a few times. The CDR3 coding sequence is TGCGCCAGCAGCCGGGGGACTAGCGGGGTGCCCTCGGCCGAGCAGTACTTC. Its protein is CASSRGTSGVPSAEQYF. The chain couples TRBV4-3 to TRBJ2-7; the match to TRBD2 covers 13 bases. This CDR3 is built from 17 residues. Germline lookup yields CDR1 LGHNA and CDR2 YSLEER. V lost 4 bases and J lost 6; bases outside the gene matches: 12.

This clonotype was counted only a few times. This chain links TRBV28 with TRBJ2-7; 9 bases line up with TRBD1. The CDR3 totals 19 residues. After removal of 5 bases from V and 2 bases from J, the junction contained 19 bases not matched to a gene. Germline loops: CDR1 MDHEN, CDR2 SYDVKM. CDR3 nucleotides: TGTGCCAGCAGTCATGAGAAGACCCTGGACAGGGGCCCCACCTACGAGCAGTACTTC. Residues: CASSHEKTLDRGPTYEQYF.

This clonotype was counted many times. The CDR3 loop reads CSAREGLAGYNEQFF. The CDR3 DNA reads as TGCAGTGCTAGAGAGGGACTAGCGGGATACAATGAGCAGTTCTTC. The chain uses TRBV20-1 and TRBJ2-1; TRBD2 matches 13 bases. V gave up 0 bases and J gave up 4 bases; unmatched junction bases: 0. In germline, CDR1 is DFQATT, CDR2 SNEGSKA (reference sequence). This CDR3 contains 15 residues.

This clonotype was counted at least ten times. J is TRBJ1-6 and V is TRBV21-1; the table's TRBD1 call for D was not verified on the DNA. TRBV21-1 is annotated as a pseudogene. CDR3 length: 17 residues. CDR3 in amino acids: CASSTRNPGARNSPLHF. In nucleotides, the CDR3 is TGTGCCAGCAGCACCCGGAACCCCGGAGCCAGAAATTCACCCCTCCACTTT.

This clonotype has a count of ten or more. The CDR3 is CASSPPSDFGLNGYTF. Here the CDR3 DNA reads TGTGCCAGCTCACCACCCTCAGACTTTGGACTTAATGGCTACACCTTC. The chain carries TRBV18 and TRBJ1-2; D remains unclear. CDR1 is KGHSH, CDR2 LQKENI, per germline. There are 16 residues in the CDR3. V was cut by 0 bases and J by 6 bases, with 17 bases left in between. The variable domain in full, completed from reference TRBV18 and TRBJ1-2, reads NAGVMQNPRHLVRRRGQEARLRCSPMKGHSHVYWYRQLPEEGLKFMVYLQKENIIDESGMPKERFSAEFPKEGPSILRIQQVVRGDSAAYFCASSPPSDFGLNGYTFGSGTRLTVV.

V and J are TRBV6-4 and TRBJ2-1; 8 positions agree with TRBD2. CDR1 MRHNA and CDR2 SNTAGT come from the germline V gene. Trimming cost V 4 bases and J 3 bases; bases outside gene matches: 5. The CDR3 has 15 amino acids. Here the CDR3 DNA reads TGTGCCAGCAGTGCCCTAGCGGGCGGCTACAATGAGCAGTTCTTC. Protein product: CASSALAGGYNEQFF.